Listed below are T cell receptor beta chains from one sample, sequenced in a study of graft-versus-host responses after intestinal transplantation. TCRdb's table, derived via immunoSEQ multiplex PCR, lists solely in-frame clones and lacks some. The table records tens of thousands of clones, about 93% of them present only once. The starting material was PBMCs, obtained around 790 days after a first intestinal transplant, on the day of a second. All receptors come from a human patient who received an intestinal transplant, so some T cells may come from the graft donor. The CDR3 runs from the conserved cysteine through the conserved F or W. Each record gives: V gene, J gene, D gene, clone size, CDR3 protein, CDR3 DNA. The D gene is left open where the match is weak. A clone size is listed for some rows: how often the clone was seen (once, few, many), or a class if it is expanded.

TRBV28	TRBJ2-7	NA	NA	CASSFWQDPLNEQYF	TGTGCCAGCAGTTTCTGGCAGGACCCTCTGAACGAGCAGTACTTC
TRBV7-9	TRBJ2-2	NA	NA	CASSLAGGPTGELFF	TGTGCCAGCAGCTTAGCGGGCGGCCCCACCGGGGAGCTGTTTTTT
TRBV7-3	TRBJ1-1	TRBD1	NA	CASSNRGRTEAFF	TGTGCCAGCAGCAACAGGGGGCGGACTGAAGCTTTCTTT
TRBV6-5	TRBJ2-7	NA	few	CASSYGGSNLREQYF	TGTGCCAGCAGTTACGGGGGCTCTAACCTACGGGAGCAGTACTTC
TRBV30	TRBJ1-2	TRBD1	NA	CAWRLPFRDRGGYTF	TGTGCCTGGAGACTACCCTTCCGGGACAGGGGAGGCTACACCTTC
TRBV11-3	TRBJ2-7	NA	NA	CASSLTSSYEQYF	TGTGCCAGCAGCTTAACTAGCTCCTACGAGCAGTACTTC
TRBV28	TRBJ2-1	NA	NA	CASRARNEQFF	TGTGCCAGCAGGGCGAGGAATGAGCAGTTCTTC
TRBV28	TRBJ1-3	TRBD1	once	CASSLIRGMWDRGNTIYF	TGTGCCAGCAGTTTAATTCGGGGAATGTGGGACAGAGGAAACACCATATATTTT
TRBV11-3	TRBJ2-2	NA	NA	CASSLAGDTGELFF	TGTGCCAGCAGCTTAGCGGGGGACACCGGGGAGCTGTTTTTT
TRBV9	TRBJ1-3	NA	NA	CASSVSKGITGGNTIYF	TGTGCCAGCAGCGTATCCAAAGGGATTACCGGAGGAAACACCATATATTTT
TRBV5-1	TRBJ1-4	NA	NA	CASSIGTTTNEKLFF	TGCGCCAGCAGCATCGGGACAACAACTAATGAAAAACTGTTTTTT
TRBV13	TRBJ1-1	NA	NA	CASSLGGPVNTEAFF	TGTGCCAGCAGCTTGGGGGGACCGGTGAACACTGAAGCTTTCTTT
TRBV19	TRBJ2-3	NA	NA	CASSIGWDTQYF	TGTGCCAGTAGTATAGGATGGGATACGCAGTATTTT
TRBV15	TRBJ1-5	NA	NA	CATSRDLVGSQPQHF	TGTGCCACCAGCAGAGATCTTGTGGGAAGTCAGCCCCAGCATTTT
TRBV6-4	TRBJ2-3	TRBD2	once	CASSVLAGDGTQYF	TGTGCCAGCAGTGTCTTAGCGGGAGACGGGACGCAGTATTTT
TRBV19	TRBJ2-1	NA	NA	CASSIAAGNEQFF	TGTGCCAGTAGTATAGCCGCAGGCAATGAGCAGTTCTTC
TRBV5-1	TRBJ2-3	NA	NA	CASSSPPPDTQYF	TGCGCCAGCAGCTCACCTCCACCAGATACGCAGTATTTT
TRBV7-9	TRBJ2-1	NA	NA	CASSFFFDGRYNEQFF	TGTGCCAGCAGCTTTTTTTTTGATGGGCGATACAATGAGCAGTTCTTC
TRBV7-3	TRBJ2-2	NA	NA	CASSPVGRPNTGELFF	TGTGCCAGCAGTCCCGTAGGGAGACCGAACACCGGGGAGCTGTTTTTT
TRBV4-1	TRBJ2-1	NA	NA	CASSQDGGDEQFF	TGCGCCAGCAGCCAAGATGGGGGCGATGAGCAGTTCTTC
TRBV6-1	TRBJ2-7	TRBD1	NA	CASRTGTGLNEQYF	TGTGCCAGCAGAACCGGGACAGGGTTAAACGAGCAGTACTTC
TRBV4-1	TRBJ1-2	NA	NA	CASSQDDAAIYGYTF	TGCGCCAGCAGCCAAGACGACGCGGCCATCTATGGCTACACCTTC
TRBV2	TRBJ2-7	NA	NA	CASRLTESSYEQYF	TGTGCCAGCAGATTGACCGAGAGCTCCTACGAGCAGTACTTC
TRBV19	TRBJ2-1	NA	NA	CASSIAGSSEQFF	TGTGCCAGTAGTATAGCGGGCTCCTCTGAGCAGTTCTTC